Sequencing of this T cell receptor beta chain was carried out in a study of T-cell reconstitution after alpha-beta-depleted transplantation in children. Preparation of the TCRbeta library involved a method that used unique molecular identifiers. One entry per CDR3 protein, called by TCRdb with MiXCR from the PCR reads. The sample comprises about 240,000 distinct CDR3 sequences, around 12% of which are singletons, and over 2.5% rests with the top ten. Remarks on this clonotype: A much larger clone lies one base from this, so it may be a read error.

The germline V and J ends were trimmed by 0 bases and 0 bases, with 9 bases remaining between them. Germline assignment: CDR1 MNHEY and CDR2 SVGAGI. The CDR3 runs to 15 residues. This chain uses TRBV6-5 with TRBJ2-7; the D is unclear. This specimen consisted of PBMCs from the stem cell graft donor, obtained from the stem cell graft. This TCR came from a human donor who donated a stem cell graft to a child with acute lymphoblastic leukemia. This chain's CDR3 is CASSYSQRNSYEQYF. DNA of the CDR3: TGTGCCAGCAGTTACTCGCAACGTAACTCCTACGAGCAGTACTTC.